This T cell receptor (beta chain) was sequenced for a study of TIL therapy for anti-PD-1-resistant metastatic lung cancer. The libraries were made with immunoSEQ v3. The method was immunoSEQ multiplex PCR; TCRdb's version includes in-frame clones alone and lacks a portion of them. In the table there are about 60,000 clones, about 69% of which are singletons. J gave up 4 bases and V 6 bases, and 6 bases lay outside the gene matches. Germline V gives CDR1 KGHSH, CDR2 LQKENI. CDR3 size: 15 residues. Sample time point: pre-treatment sample, taken before nivolumab and TIL therapy. This clonotype was obtained from a person aged 25-80 years with non-small cell lung cancer. The chain employs TRBV18 and TRBJ2-1, with 10 bases identical to TRBD2. The sequencing here drew on blood, taken at baseline. Here the CDR3 reads CASSQLAGGYNEQFF. The CDR3 bases are TGTGCCAGCTCTCAATTAGCGGGAGGATACAATGAGCAGTTCTTC.